This TCR beta chain was retrieved from a study of shared clonotypes between healthy human individuals. Some clones are missing from TCRdb's copy, which holds only in-frame ones; the method was immunoSEQ multiplex PCR. The sample includes about 990,000 clones, more than 75% of them seen just once. V was pared by 0 bases and J by 1 base, with 10 bases between. From germline, CDR1 is LGHNA and CDR2 YNFKEQ. There are 15 residues in the CDR3. The V call is TRBV4-2, the J call TRBJ2-7, with D possibly matching TRBD1 (6 bases). This receptor was identified in a man between 18 and 35 years old in good health. Some clones in this sample may be carry-over from other donors' samples. Sequencing was performed on memory CD4+ T cells from PBMCs. Subset specified: CD45RA-negative fraction. CDR3 DNA: TGTGCCAGCAGCCAAGATGGGCAGGGGTCCTACGAGCAGTACTTC. Translation gives CASSQDGQGSYEQYF.